Shown below are 25 T cell receptor beta chains from a single sample sequenced in a study of OX40 agonist ivuxolimab in advanced cancers. The library was prepared using the immunoSEQ multiplex PCR assay. TCRdb mirrors the immuneACCESS table, restricted to in-frame sequences. Some clones are absent from its copies; in checked studies, under half trace to an unresolved V gene, and the reason for the others is unknown. This sample holds about 19,000 clones; 80% to 90% were observed only once. The leading ten clones occupy about 10% of the sample. This specimen consisted of CD4+ or CD8+ T cells sorted from blood, obtained in a trial of the OX40 agonist ivuxolimab. These TCRs come from an adult with an advanced solid tumor such as melanoma, head and neck, liver or kidney cancer.

The DNA for the CDR3 is TGTGCCAGCAGCCAAAACGATGAGCAGTTCTTC. It codes for CASSQNDEQFF. This rearrangement joins TRBV4-2 to TRBJ2-1; no clear D. The CDR3 spans 11 residues. CDR1 is LGHNA and CDR2 is YNFKEQ in the germline V gene. Trimming took 2 bases from V and 8 from J, leaving 4 bases between them.

This clone was seen just once. This chain joins TRBV7-8 and TRBJ1-5; D possibly corresponds to TRBD1 (6 bases). The germline V gene has CDR1 SGHVS and CDR2 FQNEAQ. V was shortened by 5 bases and J by 6 bases, with 20 bases between the two germline ends. The CDR3 consists of 16 residues. The DNA for the CDR3 is TGTGCCAGCAGCGAGCTACGCCAGGGGAATCTTCAGCCCCAGCATTTT. It specifies CASSELRQGNLQPQHF.

This clone is termed medium-sized (0.01 to 0.1%). The chain is built from TRBV28 and TRBJ1-1, with D possibly matching TRBD1 (5 bases). V was cut by 2 bases and J by 2 bases, with 9 bases left in between. The CDR3 loop spans 14 amino acids. Germline V CDR1 and CDR2: MDHEN, SYDVKM. In DNA form, the CDR3 reads TGTGCCAGCAGTTTACTACAGGTTAACACTGAAGCTTTCTTT. Protein product: CASSLLQVNTEAFF.

J is TRBJ2-7 and V is TRBV28, with 7 bases fitting TRBD1. With 6 bases clipped from V and 3 bases from J, the junction kept 14 bases outside the gene matches. Germline V CDR1 and CDR2: MDHEN, SYDVKM. The CDR3 spans 16 residues. The CDR3 spells CASSSSSIGTVYEQYF. CDR3 coding DNA: TGTGCCAGCAGCTCCTCTTCCATTGGGACAGTCTACGAGCAGTACTTC.

V usage is TRBV19 and J usage is TRBJ1-1; D is perhaps TRBD1 (5 bases). The CDR3 contains 15 residues. CDR1 LNHDA and CDR2 SQIVND come from the germline V gene (reference sequence). Trimming removed 3 bases at V and 1 base at J, with 12 bases between. The CDR3 sequence: CASSMPGQSNTEAFF. The CDR3 DNA reads as TGTGCCAGTAGTATGCCAGGACAATCGAACACTGAAGCTTTCTTT. The full variable domain, completed using reference TRBV19 and TRBJ1-1, is DGGITQSPKYLFRKEGQNVTLSCEQNLNHDAMYWYRQDPGQGLRLIYYSQIVNDFQKGDIAEGYSVSREKKESFPLTVTSAQKNPTAFYLCASSMPGQSNTEAFFGQGTRLTVV.

This clone was found once. The chain couples TRBV5-6 to TRBJ1-1; D unresolved. Germline lookup yields CDR1 SGHDT and CDR2 YYEEEE. This CDR3 spans 13 amino acids. Trimming removed 4 bases from V and 0 bases from J, with 7 bases in between. CDR3 region: CASSGGMNTEAFF. CDR3 coding DNA: TGTGCCAGCAGCGGCGGGATGAACACTGAAGCTTTCTTT.

The genes are TRBV27 and TRBJ1-1, with D uncertain. V was pared by 0 bases and J by 0 bases, with 8 bases between. Germline lookup yields CDR1 MNHEY and CDR2 SMNVEV (reference sequence). The CDR3 is 15 amino acids. The CDR3 loop reads CASSLSPVMNTEAFF. The CDR3 nucleotides are TGTGCCAGCAGTTTATCTCCGGTTATGAACACTGAAGCTTTCTTT.

V usage is TRBV9 and J usage is TRBJ1-1; no clear D gene. The CDR3 sequence is 15 residues long. The germline gives CDR1 SGDLS, CDR2 YYNGEE. V shed 1 base and J shed 5 bases, with 15 bases lying between them. CDR3 sequence reads: CASSVSYREGTEAFF. CDR3 DNA sequence: TGTGCCAGCAGCGTAAGTTATAGGGAGGGTACTGAAGCTTTCTTT.

This clone showed up just once. J is TRBJ2-1 and V is TRBV14; D is unclear. This CDR3 is 14 amino acids long. The ends were cut back, 0 bases at V and 7 bases at J, with 10 bases in the middle. Per the germline V gene, CDR1 is SGHDN and CDR2 is FVKESK. CDR3 protein: CASSQEKVYNEQFF. The CDR3 region has the DNA TGTGCCAGCAGCCAAGAGAAAGTTTATAATGAGCAGTTCTTC. Variable domain in full (rest from reference TRBV14 and TRBJ2-1): EAGVTQFPSHSVIEKGQTVTLRCDPISGHDNLYWYRRVMGKEIKFLLHFVKESKQDESGMPNNRFLAERTGGTYSTLKVQPAELEDSGVYFCASSQEKVYNEQFFGPGTRLTVL.

The chain uses TRBV5-4 and TRBJ2-3, with TRBD1 matching 7 bases. This CDR3 has 14 amino acids. After removal of 3 bases from V and 4 bases from J, the junction contained 5 bases not matched to a gene. The V gene's germline CDR1 is SGHNT and CDR2 YYREEE (reference sequence). The CDR3 DNA reads as TGTGCCAGCAGCTCAGGGACAGATCCAGATACGCAGTATTTT. Its translation is CASSSGTDPDTQYF.

This chain connects TRBV19 to TRBJ2-1, with D perhaps matching TRBD2 (5 bases). V was shortened by 5 bases and J by 4 bases, with 21 bases between the two germline ends. Per germline, CDR1 LNHDA and CDR2 SQIVND (reference sequence). The CDR3 sequence is 17 residues long. Here the CDR3 DNA reads TGTGCCAGTAGTTGGGCGGGCACTGCCAGGATGTACAATGAGCAGTTCTTC. Encoded protein: CASSWAGTARMYNEQFF. The whole variable domain, remainder taken from reference TRBV19 and TRBJ2-1, is DGGITQSPKYLFRKEGQNVTLSCEQNLNHDAMYWYRQDPGQGLRLIYYSQIVNDFQKGDIAEGYSVSREKKESFPLTVTSAQKNPTAFYLCASSWAGTARMYNEQFFGPGTRLTVL.

The genes are TRBV29-1 and TRBJ1-1, with a possible D match to TRBD1 (5 bases). CDR1 is SQVTM and CDR2 is ANQGSEA in the germline V gene. This CDR3 comprises 10 residues. V dropped 3 bases and J dropped 11 bases, with 10 bases sitting between them. CDR3: CSVDRVLAFF. The CDR3 DNA is TGCAGCGTTGACAGGGTCTTGGCTTTCTTT.

V is TRBV6-6 and J is TRBJ2-7, with D unresolved. This CDR3 is built from 12 residues. Germline V lookup: CDR1 MNHNY, CDR2 SVGAGI (reference sequence). V was trimmed by 7 bases and J by 0 bases, leaving 7 bases between them. The chain's CDR3 is CASKPSSYEQYF. DNA of the CDR3: TGTGCCAGCAAGCCGAGCTCCTACGAGCAGTACTTC.

The CDR3 spells CATSRGRAWAASYEQYF. CDR3 DNA sequence: TGTGCCACCAGCAGAGGAAGGGCATGGGCAGCCTCCTACGAGCAGTACTTC. The J gene is TRBJ2-7, the V gene TRBV15; no clear D. Germline loops: CDR1 LNHNV, CDR2 YYDKDF (reference sequence). This CDR3 is built from 17 residues. Trimming removed 1 base from V and 0 bases from J, with 16 bases in between.

This rearrangement joins TRBV29-1 to TRBJ2-1; TRBD2 aligns across 11 bases. Germline V CDR1 and CDR2: SQVTM, ANQGSEA. This CDR3 region has 20 residues. The V gene end was trimmed by 4 bases and the J gene end by 2 bases; junction bases not matched to a gene: 19. The CDR3 is CSVGGLADRRGKYPYNEQFF. CDR3 sequence (DNA): TGCAGCGTTGGGGGACTAGCGGATAGGAGGGGTAAATATCCCTACAATGAGCAGTTCTTC.

J is TRBJ2-1 and V is TRBV5-1; possibly TRBD1 for D (5 bases). The CDR3 consists of 13 residues. Per the germline V gene, CDR1 is SGHRS and CDR2 is YFSETQ. Trimming took 4 bases from V and 4 from J, leaving 9 bases between them. The CDR3 bases are TGCGCCAGCAGCCTTACAGGATACAATGAGCAGTTCTTC. It translates to CASSLTGYNEQFF.

The chain has TRBV6-9 and TRBJ2-7; D is possibly TRBD2 (5 bases). The V end lost 6 bases, the J end lost 0 bases, and 15 bases lay between the germline ends. CDR1 MNHGY and CDR2 SVAAGI come from the germline V gene. The CDR3 has 15 amino acids. The CDR3 loop is CASSWTQRSSYEQYF. The CDR3, as DNA: TGTGCCAGCAGCTGGACTCAGAGGAGCTCCTACGAGCAGTACTTC.

The chain combines TRBV5-8 with TRBJ2-7, with 9 bases fitting TRBD2. This CDR3 is built from 14 residues. The V gene end was trimmed by 7 bases and the J gene end by 2 bases; junction bases not matched to a gene: 7. Per the germline V gene, CDR1 is SGHTS and CDR2 is YDEGEE. CDR3 sequence (DNA): TGTGCCAGCGGCCCCCTAGCGGGAACCTACGAGCAGTACTTC. Its protein is CASGPLAGTYEQYF.

The rearrangement links TRBV6-1 to TRBJ1-3; D is undetermined. The CDR3 length is 13 residues. Germline V gives CDR1 MNHNS, CDR2 SASEGT. V was cut by 4 bases and J by 2 bases, with 6 bases left in between. The DNA of the CDR3 is TGTGCCAGCAGTGCGGTCGCTGGAAACACCATATATTTT. It encodes CASSAVAGNTIYF.

CDR3 protein: CASSQVGGRETQYF. CDR3 in DNA: TGTGCCAGCAGCCAAGTAGGGGGGCGAGAGACCCAGTACTTC. V gene TRBV13 combines with J gene TRBJ2-5, with D perhaps given as TRBD1 or TRBD2 (6 bases each). This CDR3 spans 14 amino acids. The V end was cut by 5 bases, the J end by 4 bases, with 14 bases between. The germline V gene has CDR1 PRHDT and CDR2 FYEKMQ (reference sequence).

The rearrangement joins TRBV5-6 to TRBJ1-2; D is undetermined. Trimming took off 4 bases at V and 3 bases at J, with 13 bases between the two ends. This CDR3 contains 14 residues. Germline CDR1 SGHDT, CDR2 YYEEEE. As DNA, the CDR3 is TGTGCCAGCAGCCTGGGATCCCTGGACTATGGCTACACCTTC. It yields the protein CASSLGSLDYGYTF. The whole variable domain, remainder taken from reference TRBV5-6 and TRBJ1-2, is DAGVTQSPTHLIKTRGQQVTLRCSPKSGHDTVSWYQQALGQGPQFIFQYYEEEERQRGNFPDRFSGHQFPNYSSELNVNALLLGDSALYLCASSLGSLDYGYTFGSGTRLTVV.

The chain has TRBV15 and TRBJ2-1; 7 nucleotides line up with TRBD1. Germline CDR1 reads LNHNV; CDR2 reads YYDKDF (reference sequence). The CDR3 spans 15 residues. V lost 5 bases, J lost 4 bases, and 8 bases stayed unmatched. The DNA of the CDR3 is TGTGCCACCAGCCTCGGTCGGGGACAGTACAATGAGCAGTTCTTC. Its protein is CATSLGRGQYNEQFF.

This chain links TRBV13 with TRBJ1-1, with D hard to call. Germline CDR1 is PRHDT and CDR2 is FYEKMQ (reference sequence). The V end was cut by 7 bases, the J end by 3 bases, with 12 bases between. CDR3 length equals 13 residues. In DNA form, the CDR3 reads TGTGCCAGCAACCCCCGGCAGGACACTGAAGCTTTCTTT. It codes for CASNPRQDTEAFF.

This clone is a singleton in its sample. The rearrangement joins TRBV27 to TRBJ2-6, with 10 bases identical to TRBD2. In germline, CDR1 is MNHEY, CDR2 SMNVEV (reference sequence). With V trimmed by 2 bases and J by 1 base, 5 bases remained unmatched. This CDR3 contains 18 residues. The CDR3 reads CASSLSLAGVSGANVLTF. The DNA for the CDR3 is TGTGCCAGCAGTTTAAGTCTAGCGGGAGTATCTGGGGCCAACGTCCTGACTTTC.

The chain uses TRBV27 and TRBJ1-5, with a weak D call TRBD1 (5 bases). Germline lookup yields CDR1 MNHEY and CDR2 SMNVEV (reference sequence). Trimming took off 3 bases at V and 2 bases at J, with 11 bases between the two ends. This CDR3 has 15 residues. CDR3 residues: CASSFFWGGNQPQHF. CDR3 DNA sequence: TGTGCCAGCAGTTTTTTTTGGGGGGGCAATCAGCCCCAGCATTTT.